These T cell receptor beta chains were read from a single sample in a study of cytomegalovirus exposure and HLA in healthy donors. Measured with immunoSEQ multiplex PCR; TCRdb has only the in-frame clones, and not every one. The sample spans roughly 62,000 clones; the ten largest clones claim roughly 4%. The specimen sequenced was PBMCs. These receptors were taken from a male donor in good health and CMV-seronegative. Both conserved end residues are part of each CDR3. The D gene is left open where the match is weak.

j_call v_call d_call cdr3_aa cdr3_nt
TRBJ2-3 TRBV5-1 . CASSFDSNTDTQYF TGCGCCAGCAGCTTCGACAGCAACACAGATACGCAGTATTTT
TRBJ1-4 TRBV5-5 . CASSYTHKGEKLFF TGTGCCAGCAGTTATACTCACAAGGGGGAAAAACTGTTTTTT
TRBJ2-5 TRBV11-1 TRBD1 CASSRQGAGGENQYF TGTGCCAGCAGCCGTCAGGGGGCCGGTGGGGAGAACCAGTACTTC
TRBJ2-7 TRBV11-2 TRBD2 CASSLGSGREGEQYF TGTGCCAGCAGCTTAGGGAGCGGGAGGGAAGGCGAGCAGTACTTC
TRBJ2-7 TRBV28 . CATSRGQPYEQYF TGTGCCACTTCACGCGGACAGCCCTACGAGCAGTACTTC
TRBJ1-2 TRBV9 TRBD1 CASSPSTGAFFYGYTF TGTGCCAGCAGCCCCTCGACAGGGGCCTTCTTCTATGGCTACACCTTC
TRBJ2-1 TRBV4-2 TRBD2 CASSQPTSGYNEQFF TGTGCCAGCAGCCAGCCCACTAGCGGGTACAATGAGCAGTTCTTC
TRBJ2-7 TRBV5-1 TRBD1 CASSPGDRAYEQYF TGCGCCAGCAGCCCAGGGGACAGAGCCTACGAGCAGTACTTC
TRBJ2-7 TRBV18 TRBD1 CASSPFFGTGLNEQYF TGTGCCAGCTCACCATTTTTTGGGACAGGGCTAAACGAGCAGTACTTC
TRBJ1-1 TRBV7-9 TRBD1 CASSLGTGAAEAFF TGTGCCAGCAGCTTAGGGACAGGGGCGGCTGAAGCTTTCTTT